These 30 T cell receptor beta chains were all obtained from the same sample, sequenced in a study of cytotoxic CD8 clonotypes in ibrutinib-treated CLL. The data were produced by immunoSEQ multiplex PCR, yet TCRdb's version contains in-frame clones alone and is incomplete. The sample records roughly 200,000 clones, around three quarters being singletons. The specimen was PBMCs, collected after 24 months of ibrutinib treatment. All receptors derive from a human donor with chronic lymphocytic leukemia.

The V gene is TRBV6-1, the J gene TRBJ1-5; D is ambiguous. The CDR3 sequence is 14 residues long. Germline V gene sequence: CDR1 MNHNS, CDR2 SASEGT. Trimming took off 7 bases at V and 5 bases at J, with 15 bases between the two ends. CDR3 sequence: CASTEGRRDQPQHF. The CDR3 bases are TGTGCCAGCACCGAGGGTCGGAGGGATCAGCCCCAGCATTTT.

This chain joins TRBV5-4 and TRBJ2-2, with 10 bases fitting TRBD2. J was trimmed by 1 base and V by 2 bases; bases with no gene match: 2. Germline V lookup: CDR1 SGHNT, CDR2 YYREEE (reference sequence). The CDR3 covers 16 residues. The CDR3 sequence is CASSLPSGRNTGELFF. The CDR3 DNA reads as TGTGCCAGCAGCTTACCTAGCGGGAGGAACACCGGGGAGCTGTTTTTT.

This chain links TRBV4-1 with TRBJ1-4; D remains ambiguous. V was cut by 4 bases and J by 8 bases, with 14 bases left in between. The CDR3 runs 14 residues. Germline-derived CDR1 and CDR2 are MGHRA and YSYEKL. The DNA for the CDR3 is TGCGCCAGCAGCCCCCTCGGGGTAGAAGAAAAACTGTTTTTT. Translating it yields CASSPLGVEEKLFF.

In regard to this clone: Other DNA sequences in this sample translate to the same CDR3. V and J are TRBV5-1 and TRBJ2-2; 12 bases map to TRBD2. Germline assignment: CDR1 SGHRS and CDR2 YFSETQ. This CDR3 region has 16 residues. J lost 3 bases, V lost 1 base, and 1 base had no gene match. As DNA, the CDR3 is TGCGCCAGCAGCTTGAGGACTAGCGGGGACACCGGGGAGCTGTTTTTT. It codes for CASSLRTSGDTGELFF.

The chain couples TRBV30 to TRBJ2-2; D is undetermined. The CDR3 has 13 amino acids. Trimming cost V 0 bases and J 1 base, with 3 bases left between them. Per the germline V gene, CDR1 is GTSNPN and CDR2 is SVGIG (reference sequence). CDR3 sequence reads: CAWSVKNTGELFF. The DNA of the CDR3 is TGTGCCTGGAGTGTAAAGAACACCGGGGAGCTGTTTTTT.

This clone was detected only a few times. In nucleotides, the CDR3 is TGTGCCAGCTCAACCGACAGGACGAACTATGGCTACACCTTC. Its translation is CASSTDRTNYGYTF. V is TRBV18 and J is TRBJ1-2; D is possibly TRBD1 (6 bases). V was shortened by 5 bases and J by 2 bases, with 12 bases between the two germline ends. The CDR3 extends over 14 amino acids. Germline lookup yields CDR1 KGHSH and CDR2 LQKENI.

The rearrangement links TRBV30 to TRBJ1-2; TRBD1 matches 7 bases. This CDR3 has 15 residues. The ends lost 0 bases at V and 2 bases at J; junction bases unmatched: 6. CDR1 is GTSNPN and CDR2 is SVGIG in the germline V gene (reference sequence). CDR3 sequence (DNA): TGTGCCTGGAGTGTACAGGGGACACCCAACTATGGCTACACCTTC. This encodes CAWSVQGTPNYGYTF.

This clone has only one observation. This chain uses TRBV6-1 with TRBJ1-3, with D maybe TRBD1 (6 bases). This CDR3 is 14 amino acids long. V was pared by 2 bases and J by 5 bases, with 10 bases between. CDR1 and CDR2 (germline): MNHNS, SASEGT. This CDR3 reads CASSEPRGRNTIYF. The DNA of the CDR3 is TGTGCCAGCAGTGAACCCAGGGGTAGAAACACCATATATTTT.

The chain is built from TRBV6-6 and TRBJ2-7, with TRBD2 identical over 8 bases. Germline CDR1 reads MNHNY; CDR2 reads SVGAGI (reference sequence). V shed 5 bases, J shed 3 bases, and the junction held 3 bases outside the gene matches. This CDR3 has 13 residues. CDR3 sequence: CASSTGTSYEQYF. In DNA form, the CDR3 reads TGTGCCAGCAGTACCGGGACTAGCTACGAGCAGTACTTC.

The chain uses TRBV18 and TRBJ2-1, with 12 bases that match TRBD2. V gave up 3 bases and J gave up 3 bases; unmatched junction bases: 3. The CDR3 is 16 amino acids. Germline V gene data show CDR1 as KGHSH and CDR2 as LQKENI. The chain's CDR3 is CASSPSSGRVYNEQFF. The CDR3 coding sequence is TGTGCCAGCTCACCTTCTAGCGGGAGGGTCTACAATGAGCAGTTCTTC.

The J gene is TRBJ2-3, the V gene TRBV7-3; tentatively, D is TRBD2 (5 bases). Trimming left V 2 bases short and J 5 bases short, with 14 bases between. Looked up from germline, CDR1 is SGHTA and CDR2 is FQGTGA. The CDR3 covers 15 residues. Written as DNA, the CDR3 is TGTGCCAGCAGCTTAGAAGGGAGTCTAGGAGATACGCAGTATTTT. Translated, it gives CASSLEGSLGDTQYF.

V gene TRBV4-1 combines with J gene TRBJ1-1; D may be TRBD1 (6 bases). The CDR3 is made up of 14 amino acids. Germline CDR1 reads MGHRA; CDR2 reads YSYEKL. V was cut by 4 bases and J by 0 bases, with 9 bases left in between. The CDR3 spells CASSRRGLNTEAFF. Written as DNA, the CDR3 is TGCGCCAGCAGCCGCAGGGGCCTGAACACTGAAGCTTTCTTT.

The table lists this clone with a few counts. J is TRBJ1-2 and V is TRBV19; D ambiguous. The CDR3 extends over 16 amino acids. The V end was cut by 5 bases, the J end by 6 bases, with 22 bases between. The germline CDR1 and CDR2 sequences are LNHDA and SQIVND (reference sequence). CDR3 residues: CASSGHGYYNVDGYTF. As DNA, the CDR3 is TGTGCCAGTAGTGGGCACGGGTATTATAACGTGGATGGCTACACCTTC.

This chain uses TRBV5-4 with TRBJ2-1; the match to TRBD2 covers 9 bases. The CDR3 runs 17 residues. Germline trimming cut 6 bases from V and 5 bases from J; bases unmatched to any gene: 15. Germline V gene sequence: CDR1 SGHNT, CDR2 YYREEE (reference sequence). The CDR3 DNA reads TGTGCCAGCACCCCGGGGATGGCGGGAGGGAAGAACAATGAGCAGTTCTTC. Its translation: CASTPGMAGGKNNEQFF.

The chain employs TRBV5-1 and TRBJ2-7; 11 bases map to TRBD1. Germline CDR1 is SGHRS and CDR2 is YFSETQ. V shed 4 bases and J 3 bases; nucleotides not matched to a gene: 6. This CDR3 has 15 residues. The CDR3: CASSPTGTGGYEQYF. The CDR3 DNA is TGCGCCAGCAGCCCAACCGGGACAGGGGGCTACGAGCAGTACTTC.

As DNA, the CDR3 is TGTGCCAGCAGTTTTTCATACATGGCTGAAGCTTTCTTT. Translated: CASSFSYMAEAFF. This chain links TRBV6-5 with TRBJ1-1; D is undetermined. V shed 4 bases and J shed 6 bases, with 12 bases lying between them. The CDR3 is 13 residues long. Germline-derived CDR1 and CDR2 are MNHEY and SVGAGI.

This chain connects TRBV7-9 to TRBJ2-1; 14 bases map to TRBD2. CDR3 size: 16 residues. The V gene end was trimmed by 6 bases and the J gene end by 2 bases; junction bases not matched to a gene: 3. Germline CDR1 SEHNR, CDR2 FQNEAQ (reference sequence). Written as DNA, the CDR3 is TGTGCCAGCAGGAGACTAGCGGGAGGGCCCTACAATGAGCAGTTCTTC. It translates to CASRRLAGGPYNEQFF.

DNA of the CDR3: TGTGCCAGCAGTTCCCAAGCGGTTTCCTACGAGCAGTACTTC. It translates to CASSSQAVSYEQYF. The chain recombines TRBV28 with TRBJ2-7; D possibly corresponds to TRBD2 (5 bases). Germline CDR1 reads MDHEN; CDR2 reads SYDVKM. Trimming cost V 4 bases and J 1 base, with 11 bases left between them. The CDR3 runs 14 residues.

The chain combines TRBV6-1 with TRBJ2-7; 7 nucleotides align to TRBD2. This CDR3 is built from 15 residues. Germline CDR1 reads MNHNS; CDR2 reads SASEGT. V trimming: 5 bases; J trimming: 3 bases; junction bases outside the gene matches: 10. CDR3 bases: TGTGCCAGCAGTTCTCTTGCGGGAGTGGGCTACGAGCAGTACTTC. Residues: CASSSLAGVGYEQYF.

The chain carries TRBV30 and TRBJ2-1, with D possibly matching TRBD1 (5 bases). Germline CDR1 reads GTSNPN; CDR2 reads SVGIG (reference sequence). V shed 0 bases and J shed 4 bases, with 13 bases lying between them. This CDR3 spans 15 amino acids. The CDR3 sequence is CAWSVGRVWYNEQFF. The CDR3 DNA follows: TGTGCCTGGAGTGTGGGCAGGGTCTGGTACAATGAGCAGTTCTTC.

V is TRBV14 and J is TRBJ2-7; TRBD2 agrees at 8 bases. The CDR3 contains 13 residues. Trimming at V came to 4 bases and at J to 3 bases, leaving 2 bases not matched to a gene. Germline lookup yields CDR1 SGHDN and CDR2 FVKESK. The CDR3 loop reads CASSLLAGYEQYF. The CDR3, as DNA: TGTGCCAGCAGCCTTCTAGCGGGCTACGAGCAGTACTTC.

This clone was seen only a few times. This chain uses TRBV6-5 with TRBJ2-1; no definite D call. Germline V gives CDR1 MNHEY, CDR2 SVGAGI. This CDR3 comprises 14 residues. Trimming took 4 bases from V and 6 from J, leaving 13 bases between them. The CDR3 reads CASSSPTGLNEQFF. CDR3 bases: TGTGCCAGCAGTTCCCCGACTGGGCTCAATGAGCAGTTCTTC.

The genes are TRBV7-9 and TRBJ2-2; D might be TRBD1 or TRBD2, each matching 5 bases. V lost 5 bases and J 5 bases, leaving 15 bases between the germline ends. This CDR3 is built from 15 residues. Germline loops: CDR1 SEHNR, CDR2 FQNEAQ (reference sequence). CDR3 coding DNA: TGTGCCAGCAGCAAGACGGGACCACGGACCGGGGAGCTGTTTTTT. The encoded protein is CASSKTGPRTGELFF.

About this clone: Sequence at one end of the junction differs from germline and may be a read error. V is TRBV7-9 and J is TRBJ2-7, with D perhaps assigned TRBD1 or TRBD2 (5 bases each). This CDR3 has 15 residues. Germline assignment: CDR1 SEHNR and CDR2 FQNEAQ (reference sequence). The DNA of the CDR3 is TGCGCCAGCAGCCAAGATCCCAGGGAGCATTACGAGCAGTACTTC. Protein product: CASSQDPREHYEQYF.

This chain uses TRBV19 with TRBJ1-2; 7 bases are a match to TRBD1. With V trimmed by 5 bases and J by 4 bases, 7 bases remained unmatched. This CDR3 comprises 14 residues. Looked up from germline, CDR1 is LNHDA and CDR2 is SQIVND (reference sequence). CDR3 in amino acids: CASSGQAYTYGYTF. The DNA for the CDR3 is TGTGCCAGTAGTGGACAGGCTTATACCTATGGCTACACCTTC.

The rearrangement joins TRBV5-4 to TRBJ2-1, with 7 bases that match TRBD2. This CDR3 has 17 amino acids. The V segment lost 4 bases and the J segment 0 bases; nucleotides outside the gene matches: 10. Looked up from germline, CDR1 is SGHNT and CDR2 is YYREEE (reference sequence). In nucleotides, the CDR3 is TGTGCCAGCAGCCCAAGCTTTAGCGGGTCCTCCTACAATGAGCAGTTCTTC. It yields the protein CASSPSFSGSSYNEQFF.

This rearrangement joins TRBV6-5 to TRBJ2-7; 7 bases fit TRBD1. With 2 bases clipped from V and 5 bases from J, the junction kept 3 bases outside the gene matches. Germline values: CDR1 MNHEY, CDR2 SVGAGI. CDR3 length equals 13 residues. CDR3 coding DNA: TGTGCCAGCAGTTACGAGGGGGCCCACGAGCAGTACTTC. Translated: CASSYEGAHEQYF.

The V call is TRBV1, the J call TRBJ2-7; the table's D call, TRBD1, has no DNA check behind it. TRBV1 has pseudogene status. The CDR3 is 13 residues long. For the CDR3, the DNA is TGCACCAGCAGAGGACAGGACTCCTACGAGCAGTACTTC. Protein product: CTSRGQDSYEQYF.

This chain connects TRBV28 to TRBJ2-1; no clear D gene. The CDR3 consists of 12 residues. Germline V CDR1 and CDR2: MDHEN, SYDVKM. Deletions cut 3 bases from V and 9 bases from J, with 9 bases between. Written as DNA, the CDR3 is TGTGCCAGCAGTTTCACCCTGAGTGAGCAGTTCTTC. Translation gives CASSFTLSEQFF.

The rearrangement joins TRBV29-1 to TRBJ2-5; perhaps TRBD2 as D (6 bases). The CDR3 length is 16 residues. V lost 3 bases to trimming and J lost 3 bases, with 20 bases between them. CDR1 is SQVTM and CDR2 is ANQGSEA in the germline V gene. CDR3 loop: CSVDDFQPGLKETQYF. The CDR3 DNA sequence: TGCAGCGTTGATGACTTTCAACCGGGACTGAAAGAGACCCAGTACTTC. Based on the CDR3 plus reference TRBV29-1 and TRBJ2-5, the full variable domain is SAVISQKPSRDICQRGTSLTIQCQVDSQVTMMFWYRQQPGQSLTLIATANQGSEATYESGFVIDKFPISRPNLTFSTLTVSNMSPEDSSIYLCSVDDFQPGLKETQYFGPGTRLLVL.